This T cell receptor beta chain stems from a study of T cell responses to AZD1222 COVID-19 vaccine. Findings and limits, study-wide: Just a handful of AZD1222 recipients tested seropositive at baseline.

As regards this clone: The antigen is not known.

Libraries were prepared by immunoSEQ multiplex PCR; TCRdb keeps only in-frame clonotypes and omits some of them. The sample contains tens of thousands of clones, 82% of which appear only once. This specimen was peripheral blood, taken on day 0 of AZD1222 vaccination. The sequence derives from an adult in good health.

The DNA for the CDR3 is TGTGCCAGCAGTGAGGCCCCGAGGGGCTACACCTTC. Encoded protein: CASSEAPRGYTF. J is TRBJ1-2 and V is TRBV25-1, with D unclear. Germline V CDR1 and CDR2: MGHDK, SYGVNS. V lost 3 bases and J 8 bases, leaving 10 bases between the germline ends. The CDR3 has 12 amino acids.